The 26 T cell receptor beta chains in this list originate from one sample, sequenced in a study of cytomegalovirus exposure and HLA in healthy donors. 60 Vbeta and 13 Jbeta primers were used in PCR. Generated by immunoSEQ multiplex PCR, the TCRdb table keeps only in-frame clones and is missing some. Found here are around 200,000 clones, around 77% of them singletons; the top ten hold about 3.4%. The sample comprised PBMCs. Every receptor here comes from a female donor in good health and CMV-seronegative.

The CDR3 reads CASSQGFPGGGTNTEAFF. In DNA, the CDR3 is TGTGCCAGCAGCCAAGGGTTTCCGGGAGGGGGGACGAACACTGAAGCTTTCTTT. The V and J genes are TRBV4-2 and TRBJ1-1; possibly TRBD1 for D (6 bases). The CDR3 loop spans 18 amino acids. The V and J ends lost 1 base and 1 base respectively, with 19 bases between them. Germline V gene data show CDR1 as LGHNA and CDR2 as YNFKEQ.

The V gene is TRBV5-4, the J gene TRBJ1-2; 10 bases line up with TRBD1. CDR1 and CDR2 (germline): SGHNT, YYREEE (reference sequence). The CDR3 contains 15 residues. With V trimmed by 2 bases and J by 3 bases, 4 bases remained unmatched. The CDR3: CASSFDRGLDYGYTF. The DNA for the CDR3 is TGTGCCAGCAGCTTTGACAGGGGGCTTGACTATGGCTACACCTTC.

The chain has TRBV28 and TRBJ1-3, with D perhaps matching TRBD1 (5 bases). Trimming cost V 6 bases and J 0 bases, with 12 bases left between them. CDR1 MDHEN and CDR2 SYDVKM come from the germline V gene. The CDR3 has 15 residues. The CDR3 is CASSPDSISGNTIYF. CDR3 DNA: TGTGCCAGCAGCCCAGACAGCATCTCTGGAAACACCATATATTTT.

The chain employs TRBV11-2 and TRBJ1-2; D perhaps matches TRBD1 (6 bases). Germline V gene lookup returns CDR1 SGHAT and CDR2 FQNNGV. Trimming removed 0 bases from V and 6 bases from J, with 14 bases in between. This CDR3 contains 15 residues. The CDR3 coding sequence is TGTGCCAGCAGCTTAGATAGGGGACACCACCATGGCTACACCTTC. Translated: CASSLDRGHHHGYTF.

This chain joins TRBV2 and TRBJ2-7; D possibly corresponds to TRBD1 (5 bases). Trimming pared 6 bases from V and 4 bases from J, leaving 10 bases between. The length of the CDR3 is 12 residues. CDR1 SNHLY and CDR2 FYNNEI come from the germline V gene. The CDR3 sequence: CASSFDRYEQYF. The CDR3 DNA follows: TGTGCCAGCAGCTTTGACAGATACGAGCAGTACTTC.

The V and J genes are TRBV2 and TRBJ1-5; possibly TRBD1 for D (6 bases). Germline lookup yields CDR1 SNHLY and CDR2 FYNNEI. V was trimmed by 2 bases and J by 5 bases, leaving 10 bases between them. The CDR3 contains 14 residues. Here the CDR3 DNA reads TGTGCCAGCAGTGAAACAGGGCCGGATCAGCCCCAGCATTTT. Amino acid sequence: CASSETGPDQPQHF. The full variable domain, completed using reference TRBV2 and TRBJ1-5, is EPEVTQTPSHQVTQMGQEVILRCVPISNHLYFYWYRQILGQKVEFLVSFYNNEISEKSEIFDDQFSVERPDGSNFTLKIRSTKLEDSAMYFCASSETGPDQPQHFGDGTRLSIL.

V is TRBV9 and J is TRBJ1-4; D ambiguous. Trimming took 4 bases from V and 6 from J, leaving 16 bases between them. The CDR3 has 15 residues. Germline loops: CDR1 SGDLS, CDR2 YYNGEE. CDR3 amino acids: CASSPRGQDDEKLFF. DNA of the CDR3: TGTGCCAGCAGCCCTCGTGGGCAGGATGATGAAAAACTGTTTTTT. Based on the CDR3 plus reference TRBV9 and TRBJ1-4, the full variable domain is DSGVTQTPKHLITATGQRVTLRCSPRSGDLSVYWYQQSLDQGLQFLIQYYNGEERAKGNILERFSAQQFPDLHSELNLSSLELGDSALYFCASSPRGQDDEKLFFGSGTQLSVL.

This chain uses TRBV15 with TRBJ2-5; 12 bases line up with TRBD2. Germline V lookup: CDR1 LNHNV, CDR2 YYDKDF (reference sequence). This CDR3 comprises 17 residues. V gave up 1 base and J gave up 0 bases; unmatched junction bases: 3. This CDR3 reads CATSRGLAGGYQETQYF. CDR3 DNA sequence: TGTGCCACCAGCAGAGGCCTAGCGGGGGGGTACCAAGAGACCCAGTACTTC.

The chain joins TRBV4-1 to TRBJ1-1; D is possibly TRBD1 (5 bases). Trimming pared 4 bases from V and 1 base from J, leaving 16 bases between. Germline V CDR1 and CDR2: MGHRA, YSYEKL. The CDR3 has 16 amino acids. Written as DNA, the CDR3 is TGCGCCAGCAGCCTACCAGGAGGGGCGACGAACACTGAAGCTTTCTTT. Its translation is CASSLPGGATNTEAFF.

The V and J genes are TRBV7-2 and TRBJ1-6, with D uncertain. Germline assignment: CDR1 SGHTA and CDR2 FQGNSA. The CDR3 length is 15 residues. V lost 1 base and J 9 bases, leaving 13 bases between the germline ends. CDR3 bases: TGTGCCAGCAGCTTAGATACCGCAGCGGGTTCACCCCTCCACTTT. It specifies CASSLDTAAGSPLHF.

This CDR3 is CASRCPFPPLETQYF. The CDR3 region has the DNA TGTGCAAGTCGCTGTCCCTTCCCCCCGTTAGAGACCCAGTACTTC. V usage is TRBV12-2 and J usage is TRBJ2-5; TRBD2 is taken as the D call from the table, unchecked against the DNA. TRBV12-2 is shown as a pseudogene. The CDR3 runs to 15 residues.

This sequence joins TRBV4-1 and TRBJ2-7; 7 bases are a match to TRBD2. The germline V gene has CDR1 MGHRA and CDR2 YSYEKL. V lost 1 base to trimming and J lost 1 base; unmatched junction nucleotides: 7. The CDR3 contains 16 residues. The CDR3 here is CASSQVGGSYSYEQYF. CDR3 in DNA: TGCGCCAGCAGCCAAGTCGGGGGGTCCTATTCCTACGAGCAGTACTTC.

A remark on this clone: This sample also contains other DNA sequences that code for the same CDR3. The V and J genes are TRBV7-9 and TRBJ2-5; D is ambiguous. This CDR3 spans 11 amino acids. V was pared by 4 bases and J by 3 bases, with 3 bases between. Germline-derived CDR1 and CDR2 are SEHNR and FQNEAQ (reference sequence). The CDR3 DNA reads TGTGCCAGCAGCTCCGAAGAGACCCAGTACTTC. This gives the protein CASSSEETQYF.

V gene TRBV5-8 combines with J gene TRBJ2-5; TRBD1 matches 8 bases. The trim removed 6 bases at V and 11 bases at J, leaving 12 bases unmatched. This CDR3 has 13 amino acids. In germline, CDR1 is SGHTS, CDR2 YDEGEE. The CDR3 coding sequence is TGTGCCAGCACCTTCCTCGGACAGGGAACGCAGTACTTC. This codes for CASTFLGQGTQYF.

The V call is TRBV20-1, the J call TRBJ1-2; D is undetermined. The germline CDR1 and CDR2 sequences are DFQATT and SNEGSKA (reference sequence). This CDR3 is built from 10 residues. Trimming left V 7 bases short and J 1 base short, with 4 bases between. The DNA of the CDR3 is TGCAGTGTCTTTAACTATGGCTACACCTTC. Protein sequence: CSVFNYGYTF.

The rearrangement links TRBV11-2 to TRBJ1-6; maybe TRBD1 (6 bases). From germline, CDR1 is SGHAT and CDR2 FQNNGV. The CDR3 has 15 residues. Trimming took 1 base from V and 7 from J, leaving 11 bases between them. This CDR3 is CASSLVTGFNSPLHF. CDR3 bases: TGTGCCAGCAGCTTAGTTACAGGGTTCAATTCACCCCTCCACTTT.

The chain carries TRBV12-2 and TRBJ2-7; the table calls TRBD2, which could not be checked here. TRBV12-2 is annotated as a pseudogene. The CDR3 extends over 18 amino acids. CDR3 DNA: TGTGCAAGTCGCTTCCAACCCACCGGGACTGAGAGAGTTTACGAGCAGTACTTC. This gives the protein CASRFQPTGTERVYEQYF.

This chain links TRBV7-2 with TRBJ2-7; the D gene is possibly TRBD2 (5 bases). The CDR3 has 12 amino acids. CDR1 SGHTA and CDR2 FQGNSA come from the germline V gene. V gave up 5 bases and J gave up 6 bases, with 11 bases separating them. The CDR3 here is CASSLQAGEQYF. CDR3 DNA: TGTGCCAGCAGCCTCCAGGCGGGCGAGCAGTACTTC.

This clone has a handful of counts. V is TRBV5-1 and J is TRBJ2-1; no definite D call. CDR3 size: 13 residues. V was clipped by 1 base and J by 8 bases, with 10 bases between them. Per the germline V gene, CDR1 is SGHRS and CDR2 is YFSETQ. CDR3 sequence: CASSLPSVDEQFF. The CDR3 DNA sequence: TGCGCCAGCAGCTTGCCCTCAGTGGATGAGCAGTTCTTC.

The V gene is TRBV5-1, the J gene TRBJ1-1; weak D call: TRBD1 (5 bases). CDR3 length equals 14 residues. V was cut by 3 bases and J by 6 bases, with 15 bases left in between. Germline V gene lookup returns CDR1 SGHRS and CDR2 YFSETQ. The CDR3 here is CASSWGTRDAEAFF. Written as DNA, the CDR3 is TGCGCCAGCAGCTGGGGGACTCGGGACGCTGAAGCTTTCTTT.

For this clone: Other nucleotide sequences in the sample specify the same CDR3. The chain carries TRBV30 and TRBJ1-1, with D unclear. Looked up from germline, CDR1 is GTSNPN and CDR2 is SVGIG (reference sequence). Trimming took off 3 bases at V and 4 bases at J, with 12 bases between the two ends. This CDR3 comprises 13 residues. CDR3 coding DNA: TGTGCCTGGAGACCGGGAGTAGGCACTGAAGCTTTCTTT. It yields the protein CAWRPGVGTEAFF.

The chain is built from TRBV28 and TRBJ2-1; D may be TRBD1 (5 bases). This CDR3 has 12 amino acids. V lost 3 bases, J lost 9 bases, and 9 bases lay in between. Germline CDR1 reads MDHEN; CDR2 reads SYDVKM. CDR3 nucleotide sequence: TGTGCCAGCAGTTTTCCAGGGCGTGAGCAGTTCTTC. This translates into CASSFPGREQFF.

The chain has TRBV19 and TRBJ2-5; 7 nucleotides match TRBD2. The ends lost 7 bases at V and 1 base at J; junction bases unmatched: 6. Germline-derived CDR1 and CDR2 are LNHDA and SQIVND (reference sequence). The CDR3 is 14 amino acids. CDR3 DNA sequence: TGTGCCAGTACCGAGGGGAGGGGCCAAGAGACCCAGTACTTC. Translation: CASTEGRGQETQYF. The variable domain in full, with the rest retrieved from reference TRBV19 and TRBJ2-5, is DGGITQSPKYLFRKEGQNVTLSCEQNLNHDAMYWYRQDPGQGLRLIYYSQIVNDFQKGDIAEGYSVSREKKESFPLTVTSAQKNPTAFYLCASTEGRGQETQYFGPGTRLLVL.

V usage is TRBV28 and J usage is TRBJ2-7; 7 nucleotides agree with TRBD1. The CDR3 has 15 amino acids. Trimming at V came to 2 bases and at J to 4 bases, leaving 8 bases not matched to a gene. Germline V gene data show CDR1 as MDHEN and CDR2 as SYDVKM. This CDR3 is CASSLGTERAYEQYF. The CDR3 DNA reads as TGTGCCAGCAGTTTAGGGACAGAGAGGGCGTACGAGCAGTACTTC.

The CDR3 DNA is TGTGCCAGTAGTGACGGAGATTCACCCCTCCACTTT. It yields the protein CASSDGDSPLHF. The chain combines TRBV19 with TRBJ1-6, with D hard to call. Trimming removed 5 bases at V and 8 bases at J, with 7 bases between. The CDR3 loop spans 12 amino acids. Germline V lookup: CDR1 LNHDA, CDR2 SQIVND (reference sequence).

This chain links TRBV20-1 with TRBJ1-1; D is unclear. This CDR3 spans 11 amino acids. V was pared by 5 bases and J by 2 bases, with 6 bases between. Germline loops: CDR1 DFQATT, CDR2 SNEGSKA (reference sequence). The CDR3 DNA is TGCAGTGCTGAGATAAACACTGAAGCTTTCTTT. Translated: CSAEINTEAFF.